The T cell receptor beta chain under discussion was sequenced for a study of Graves' ophthalmopathy and Graves' hyperthyroidism. The TCR beta CDR3 regions underwent amplification from RNA transcripts. Scientists carried out first-round RT-PCR using HTBI primers and then a second-round multiplex PCR. Using its own MiXCR run on the multiplex PCR reads, TCRdb lists one record per CDR3 protein. This table has around 1.1 million distinct CDR3 sequences, around a third appearing once. Per the germline V gene, CDR1 is SNHLY and CDR2 is FYNNEI. The CDR3 is 13 residues long. V was trimmed by 7 bases and J by 4 bases, leaving 8 bases between them.

This sequence joins TRBV2 and TRBJ1-6, with TRBD1 as a possible D gene (6 bases). The receptor was isolated from an adult man with Graves' hyperthyroidism. Sequencing was carried out using peripheral blood or thyroid tissue (not recorded which). The CDR3 loop is CASIGQYNSPLHF. The CDR3 coding sequence is TGTGCCAGCATCGGACAGTATAATTCACCCCTCCACTTT.